This T cell receptor (beta chain) was sequenced during a study of control samples from healthy donors and cancer patients. The assay was immunoSEQ multiplex PCR, and TCRdb's table has in-frame clones only and misses some. The sample lists 150,000 or so clones, 90% to 95% occurring once. Per the germline V gene, CDR1 is LNHDA and CDR2 is SQIVND (reference sequence). V lost 8 bases to trimming and J lost 2 bases; unmatched junction nucleotides: 2. The CDR3 covers 13 residues. V and J are TRBV19 and TRBJ2-1; TRBD2 agrees at 8 bases. This sequence was found in a man between 18 and 29 years old in good health. The sample consisted of blood. The CDR3 spells CASLAGPYNEQFF. The CDR3 nucleotides are TGTGCCAGTTTAGCGGGGCCCTACAATGAGCAGTTCTTC.